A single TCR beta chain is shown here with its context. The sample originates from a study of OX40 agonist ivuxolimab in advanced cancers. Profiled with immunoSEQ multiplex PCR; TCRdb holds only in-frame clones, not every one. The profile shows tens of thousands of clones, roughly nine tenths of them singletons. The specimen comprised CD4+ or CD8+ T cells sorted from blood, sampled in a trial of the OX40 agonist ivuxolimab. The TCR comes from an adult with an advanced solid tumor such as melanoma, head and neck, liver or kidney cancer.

The CDR3 DNA is TGTGCCAGCAGCCTCCTAGGACTAGCGGCCTACAATGAGCAGTTCTTC. Its translation is CASSLLGLAAYNEQFF. The rearrangement uses TRBV27 and TRBJ2-1, with 10 bases matching TRBD2. The germline V gene encodes CDR1 MNHEY and CDR2 SMNVEV (reference sequence). Trimming at V came to 6 bases and at J to 2 bases, leaving 7 bases not matched to a gene. The length of the CDR3 is 16 residues.